Below are 20 T cell receptor beta chains sequenced from a single sample in a study of CD8+ T cells in alopecia areata. Extracted RNA was reverse transcribed into cDNA, the sequencing template. The data were produced by immunoSEQ multiplex PCR, yet TCRdb's version contains in-frame clones alone and is incomplete. This table has some 130,000 clones, approximately 49% appearing once. This specimen consisted of CD8+ T cells sorted from blood, obtained at week 0. The receptor source for this set is a human donor with alopecia areata.

The genes are TRBV29-1 and TRBJ2-7; D is ambiguous. The CDR3 covers 12 residues. The V gene's germline CDR1 is SQVTM and CDR2 ANQGSEA. Trimming took off 3 bases at V and 2 bases at J, with 8 bases between the two ends. For the CDR3, the DNA is TGCAGCGTTGAGGCCAGCCCCTACGAGCAGTACTTC. Amino acid sequence: CSVEASPYEQYF.

V usage is TRBV25-1 and J usage is TRBJ2-5, with a weak D call TRBD1 (6 bases). From germline, CDR1 is MGHDK and CDR2 SYGVNS. The CDR3 runs 14 residues. The V end was cut by 1 base, the J end by 2 bases, with 8 bases between. In DNA, the CDR3 is TGTGCCAGCAGTGAATGGGGGCAGCAAGAGACCCAGTACTTC. This translates into CASSEWGQQETQYF.

This clone was detected a few times. The chain recombines TRBV5-1 with TRBJ1-1; a weak D match, TRBD1 (6 bases). Germline loops: CDR1 SGHRS, CDR2 YFSETQ. V lost 5 bases and J 4 bases, leaving 15 bases between the germline ends. The CDR3 loop spans 14 amino acids. CDR3 amino acids: CASSPMGAGTEAFF. The DNA of the CDR3 is TGCGCCAGCAGTCCCATGGGGGCAGGCACTGAAGCTTTCTTT.

The rearrangement links TRBV2 to TRBJ1-2; tentatively, D is TRBD1 (6 bases). The germline V gene has CDR1 SNHLY and CDR2 FYNNEI. The CDR3 has 11 amino acids. Trimming cost V 9 bases and J 12 bases, with 17 bases left between them. This CDR3 reads CARGDTPGDTF. The CDR3 nucleotides are TGTGCCAGAGGGGACACTCCGGGAGACACCTTC.

The CDR3 sequence is CASSFGQNSNQPQHF. The DNA of the CDR3 is TGTGCCAGCAGCTTTGGACAGAATAGCAATCAGCCCCAGCATTTT. The chain uses TRBV5-6 and TRBJ1-5, with D perhaps TRBD1 (6 bases). CDR1 and CDR2 (germline): SGHDT, YYEEEE. This CDR3 comprises 15 residues. V gave up 2 bases and J gave up 0 bases, with 9 bases separating them.

This chain links TRBV4-1 with TRBJ2-7; TRBD2 might be the D (6 bases). CDR3 length equals 15 residues. The V end was cut by 1 base, the J end by 1 base, with 11 bases between. Per germline, CDR1 MGHRA and CDR2 YSYEKL. This chain's CDR3 is CASSQGPSESYEQYF. CDR3 nucleotides: TGCGCCAGCAGCCAAGGGCCTAGCGAATCCTACGAGCAGTACTTC.

The CDR3 bases are TGTGCCAGCAGTCGACTAGCGGGGGGATTCACAGATACGCAGTATTTT. This gives the protein CASSRLAGGFTDTQYF. The chain couples TRBV11-2 to TRBJ2-3, with TRBD2 identical over 13 bases. This CDR3 comprises 16 residues. Germline V gene sequence: CDR1 SGHAT, CDR2 FQNNGV. Trimming took 6 bases from V and 2 from J; bases not matched to a gene: 5.

This clone was counted between two and nine times. This chain uses TRBV14 with TRBJ2-7; D could derive from TRBD1 or TRBD2 (6 bases each). This CDR3 is built from 15 residues. The germline V gene has CDR1 SGHDN and CDR2 FVKESK. Trimming stripped 4 bases from V and 0 bases from J, with 13 bases between. The CDR3 bases are TGTGCCAGCAGCCCCTTTCGGGGGCCCTCCTACGAGCAGTACTTC. Translating gives CASSPFRGPSYEQYF.

Only one count was recorded for this clone. V usage is TRBV13 and J usage is TRBJ2-5; 10 bases align to TRBD1. CDR3 length equals 14 residues. CDR1 is PRHDT and CDR2 is FYEKMQ in the germline V gene (reference sequence). V shed 5 bases, J shed 7 bases, and the junction held 7 bases outside the gene matches. As DNA, the CDR3 is TGTGCCAGCAGCCAAGGGACAGGGGCCGGGACCCAGTACTTC. This translates into CASSQGTGAGTQYF.

This clone was counted only a few times. The chain couples TRBV5-1 to TRBJ1-1; a possible D gene is TRBD1 (6 bases). Trimming stripped 1 base from V and 3 bases from J, with 10 bases between. The CDR3 totals 14 residues. Germline V gene data show CDR1 as SGHRS and CDR2 as YFSETQ. CDR3 loop: CASSLTQGYTEAFF. DNA of the CDR3: TGCGCCAGCAGCTTGACACAGGGATACACTGAAGCTTTCTTT.

The sample holds a few counts of this clone. The chain combines TRBV7-9 with TRBJ2-3; maybe TRBD1 (6 bases). Germline V lookup: CDR1 SEHNR, CDR2 FQNEAQ (reference sequence). The CDR3 has 15 amino acids. V was clipped by 5 bases and J by 3 bases, with 15 bases between them. CDR3 sequence reads: CASSKKTGRTDTQYF. The CDR3 DNA is TGTGCCAGCAGCAAGAAGACAGGTAGAACAGATACGCAGTATTTT.

This clone was observed a handful of times. The chain couples TRBV30 to TRBJ2-7; perhaps TRBD1 as D (6 bases). V lost 4 bases to trimming and J lost 4 bases, with 14 bases between them. The CDR3 extends over 13 amino acids. CDR1 GTSNPN and CDR2 SVGIG come from the germline V gene (reference sequence). CDR3 coding DNA: TGTGCCTGGAAGGGGGATTCCGGGTACGAGCAGTACTTC. Its protein is CAWKGDSGYEQYF.

This clone was detected a few times. J is TRBJ1-2 and V is TRBV6-1; possible D gene TRBD1, 5 bases. This CDR3 contains 19 residues. V lost 1 base, J lost 4 bases, and 25 bases lay in between. CDR1 and CDR2 (germline): MNHNS, SASEGT. CDR3 coding DNA: TGTGCCAGCAGTGAAGATGGACGCTCGGACACTATTCTAATCTATGGCTACACCTTC. Protein sequence: CASSEDGRSDTILIYGYTF.

The chain has TRBV7-2 and TRBJ2-7; D not certain. Per germline, CDR1 SGHTA and CDR2 FQGNSA. V was pared by 2 bases and J by 2 bases, with 13 bases between. The CDR3 totals 15 residues. Here the CDR3 reads CASSLSQDLAYEQYF. The CDR3 nucleotides are TGTGCCAGCAGCTTAAGCCAGGACCTAGCCTACGAGCAGTACTTC.

The rearrangement links TRBV5-1 to TRBJ2-1, with a possible D match to TRBD1 (5 bases). V dropped 0 bases and J dropped 7 bases, with 17 bases sitting between them. Looked up from germline, CDR1 is SGHRS and CDR2 is YFSETQ. This CDR3 is built from 16 residues. The CDR3 coding sequence is TGCGCCAGCAGCTTGGAATCCAGGGAAGTCTTTAATGAGCAGTTCTTC. Translation gives CASSLESREVFNEQFF.

This chain connects TRBV27 to TRBJ1-2, with D unresolved. Trimming shortened V by 5 bases and J by 3 bases, and 10 bases separated the two germline ends. The V gene's germline CDR1 is MNHEY and CDR2 SMNVEV (reference sequence). The CDR3 has 13 residues. CDR3 in amino acids: CASSPRLYYGYTF. The CDR3 DNA is TGTGCCAGCAGTCCTAGGCTTTACTATGGCTACACCTTC.

Only a few counts were recorded for this clone. V and J are TRBV19 and TRBJ2-1; TRBD2 is a possible D gene (6 bases). CDR1 LNHDA and CDR2 SQIVND come from the germline V gene (reference sequence). The V end was cut by 4 bases, the J end by 3 bases, with 10 bases between. There are 14 residues in the CDR3. CDR3 residues: CASSTSADYNEQFF. DNA of the CDR3: TGTGCCAGTAGTACTAGCGCGGACTACAATGAGCAGTTCTTC.

J is TRBJ2-7 and V is TRBV30, with D perhaps given as TRBD1 or TRBD2 (6 bases each). CDR3 length: 12 amino acids. In germline, CDR1 is GTSNPN, CDR2 SVGIG (reference sequence). Trimming cost V 1 base and J 6 bases, with 10 bases left between them. CDR3 amino acids: CAWSAGAFEQYF. Here the CDR3 DNA reads TGTGCCTGGAGTGCGGGGGCCTTCGAGCAGTACTTC.

V gene TRBV29-1 combines with J gene TRBJ2-7; the D call may be TRBD1 or TRBD2 (5 bases each). Germline CDR1 and CDR2: SQVTM and ANQGSEA. V dropped 3 bases and J dropped 5 bases, with 11 bases sitting between them. The CDR3 is 12 residues long. CDR3 amino acids: CSVEQRGHEQYF. CDR3 bases: TGCAGCGTTGAGCAGAGGGGCCACGAGCAGTACTTC.

This clone was counted only a few times. The rearrangement links TRBV7-9 to TRBJ1-2; D possibly corresponds to TRBD1 (5 bases). Per germline, CDR1 SEHNR and CDR2 FQNEAQ (reference sequence). V was cut by 4 bases and J by 4 bases, with 10 bases left in between. CDR3 length: 13 residues. The CDR3 bases are TGTGCCAGCAGCTCAGACAGAGGCTATGGCTACACCTTC. Amino acid sequence: CASSSDRGYGYTF.